Listed below are T cell receptor beta chains from one sample, sequenced in a study of CD4 T cells in relation to SARS-CoV-2 and coronaviruses. These TCRs' antigens remain unknown. Generated by immunoSEQ multiplex PCR, the TCRdb table keeps only in-frame clones and is missing some. The sample lists some 30,000 clones; about 76% were seen once. Source material: memory CD4+ T cells from PBMCs, cultured in vitro. These receptors were collected from an adult with COVID-19. Each CDR3 is given with its conserved first and last residue. A D gene is named only where the DNA matches it firmly. Clone size, where shown, is once, few, many, or a class for clones that have expanded.

d_gene	v_gene	abundance	j_gene	CDR3aa	CDR3nt
TRBD2	TRBV7-6	.	TRBJ2-3	CASSPRYGAGVFGDTQYF	TGTGCCAGCAGCCCGCGATATGGGGCGGGAGTCTTTGGGGATACGCAGTATTTT
.	TRBV7-2	.	TRBJ1-1	CASSFLREVAEAFF	TGTGCCAGCAGCTTTCTCAGAGAGGTGGCTGAAGCTTTCTTT
.	TRBV5-4	.	TRBJ2-2	CASSLGGRRSTGELFF	TGTGCCAGCAGCTTGGGCGGTCGGAGAAGCACCGGGGAGCTGTTTTTT
.	TRBV6-6	few	TRBJ2-1	CASRHRHEQFF	TGTGCCAGCCGACACCGGCATGAGCAGTTCTTC
TRBD1	TRBV7-9	.	TRBJ1-4	CASSLSTGGNEKLFF	TGTGCCAGCAGCTTATCGACAGGGGGTAATGAAAAACTGTTTTTT
.	TRBV11-2	.	TRBJ2-5	CASSLGVARGQETQYF	TGTGCCAGCAGCTTGGGGGTCGCCCGAGGTCAAGAGACCCAGTACTTC
.	TRBV18	.	TRBJ2-7	CASSPTGGIHEQYF	TGTGCCAGCTCACCCACAGGTGGGATCCACGAGCAGTACTTC
.	TRBV19	.	TRBJ1-1	CASSLSISTPNTEAFF	TGTGCCAGTAGTCTCTCCATTAGCACCCCGAACACTGAAGCTTTCTTT
.	TRBV19	.	TRBJ1-5	CASSMSNQPQHF	TGTGCCAGTAGTATGTCAAATCAGCCCCAGCATTTT
.	TRBV7-2	.	TRBJ2-7	CASSLALTGGLNYEQYF	TGTGCCAGCAGCTTAGCGCTGACAGGAGGGCTAAACTACGAGCAGTACTTC
TRBD1	TRBV19	.	TRBJ1-3	CASRLQGNGNTIYF	TGTGCCAGTAGACTACAGGGGAATGGAAACACCATATATTTT
.	TRBV7-3	.	TRBJ2-1	CASSPGQLQREQFF	TGTGCCAGCAGCCCCGGACAGCTCCAAAGAGAGCAGTTCTTC
.	TRBV2	.	TRBJ2-5	CASSEGRNQETQYF	TGTGCCAGCAGTGAAGGCCGCAACCAAGAGACCCAGTACTTC
TRBD1	TRBV6-1	.	TRBJ2-1	CASSEQGQGTHNEQFF	TGTGCCAGCAGTGAACAAGGACAGGGGACCCACAATGAGCAGTTCTTC
TRBD1	TRBV19	few	TRBJ2-7	CASTDRVQNEQYF	TGTGCCAGTACCGACAGGGTTCAGAACGAGCAGTACTTC
TRBD2	TRBV6-2/TRBV6-3	.	TRBJ2-3	CASSYTAGGVTDTQYF	TGTGCCAGCAGTTACACTGCGGGGGGGGTCACAGATACGCAGTATTTT
.	TRBV5-5	.	TRBJ2-5	CASSLGQTFQETQYF	TGTGCCAGCAGCTTGGGCCAGACCTTCCAAGAGACCCAGTACTTC
.	TRBV25-1	.	TRBJ1-6	CASSDPTEGDSPLHF	TGTGCCAGCAGTGATCCGACGGAAGGAGATTCACCCCTCCACTTT
TRBD2	TRBV7-2	.	TRBJ2-7	CASSLEASGSLYEQYF	TGTGCCAGCAGCTTAGAGGCTAGCGGGAGTTTATACGAGCAGTACTTC
TRBD2	TRBV3-1/TRBV3-2	.	TRBJ2-7	CASSHPTSGETYEQYF	TGTGCCAGCAGCCACCCGACTAGCGGGGAGACCTACGAGCAGTACTTC
.	TRBV9	.	TRBJ2-7	CASSVGQAAYEQYF	TGTGCCAGCAGCGTAGGTCAGGCGGCCTACGAGCAGTACTTC
.	TRBV15	.	TRBJ2-5	CATSRDQLGRAETQYF	TGTGCCACCAGCAGAGATCAGCTGGGCAGGGCAGAGACCCAGTACTTC
.	TRBV10-2	.	TRBJ2-1	CASGDYNEQFF	TGCGCCAGCGGGGATTACAATGAGCAGTTCTTC
.	TRBV5-1	.	TRBJ1-5	CASSLTGNQPQHF	TGCGCCAGCAGCTTGACGGGGAATCAGCCCCAGCATTTT
.	TRBV10-3	.	TRBJ1-2	CANTDSSGLGYTF	TGTGCCAACACGGACAGTTCCGGACTTGGCTACACCTTC
TRBD2	TRBV6-2/TRBV6-3	.	TRBJ2-3	CASSLRTSGVQRADTQYF	TGTGCCAGCAGCCTCCGGACTAGCGGGGTACAGAGGGCAGATACGCAGTATTTT
.	TRBV10-3	few	TRBJ1-3	CAISESFGNTIYF	TGTGCCATCAGTGAGTCGTTTGGAAACACCATATATTTT
TRBD1	TRBV28	.	TRBJ1-3	CASSLRGQGTAGNTIYF	TGTGCCAGCAGTTTAAGGGGACAGGGTACTGCCGGAAACACCATATATTTT
.	TRBV7-9	.	TRBJ1-5	CASSLQGIGPQHF	TGTGCCAGCAGCTTACAGGGGATCGGGCCCCAGCATTTT
TRBD2	TRBV19	.	TRBJ2-3	CASGTSGSTDTQYF	TGTGCCAGTGGGACTAGCGGTAGCACAGATACGCAGTATTTT
TRBD2	TRBV19	.	TRBJ2-7	CASSIMIAGVSSPYEQYF	TGTGCCAGTAGTATAATGATAGCGGGAGTAAGTTCCCCCTACGAGCAGTACTTC
.	TRBV21-1	.	TRBJ2-1	CASSTREIGEQFF	TGTGCCAGCAGCACACGGGAGATTGGTGAGCAGTTCTTC
TRBD2	TRBV6-5	.	TRBJ2-7	CASSLTSGRYEQYF	TGTGCCAGCAGTCTGACTAGCGGGAGGTACGAGCAGTACTTC
.	TRBV5-1	.	TRBJ2-7	CASSLESSYEQYF	TGCGCCAGCAGCTTGGAAAGCTCCTACGAGCAGTACTTC
.	TRBV19	.	TRBJ2-4	CASSTIQGSKNIQYF	TGTGCCAGTAGTACTATACAGGGTTCCAAAAACATTCAGTACTTC
.	TRBV21-1	.	TRBJ2-1	CASSKTSGEQFF	TGTGCCAGCAGCAAAACGTCGGGAGAGCAGTTCTTC
TRBD1	TRBV28	.	TRBJ2-3	CASRLRDSPTDTQYF	TGTGCCAGCAGACTCCGGGACAGCCCCACAGATACGCAGTATTTT
.	TRBV7-9	.	TRBJ2-5	CASSLANGHQETQYF	TGTGCCAGCAGCCTGGCGAACGGACACCAAGAGACCCAGTACTTC
.	TRBV15	.	TRBJ2-7	CATSRVGSSYEQYF	TGTGCCACCAGCAGAGTCGGGAGTTCCTACGAGCAGTACTTC
TRBD1	TRBV7-2	.	TRBJ2-1	CASSYRTGLWNEQFF	TGTGCCAGCAGCTACCGGACAGGGTTGTGGAATGAGCAGTTCTTC
.	TRBV27	.	TRBJ2-7	CASSPPGLGSGEQYF	TGTGCCAGCAGTCCTCCGGGACTCGGGTCCGGGGAGCAGTACTTC
.	TRBV10-3	.	TRBJ1-3	CAISESLGGTGTQRHSGNTIYF	TGTGCCATCAGTGAGTCCTTGGGGGGGACCGGGACCCAGAGACACTCTGGAAACACCATATATTTT